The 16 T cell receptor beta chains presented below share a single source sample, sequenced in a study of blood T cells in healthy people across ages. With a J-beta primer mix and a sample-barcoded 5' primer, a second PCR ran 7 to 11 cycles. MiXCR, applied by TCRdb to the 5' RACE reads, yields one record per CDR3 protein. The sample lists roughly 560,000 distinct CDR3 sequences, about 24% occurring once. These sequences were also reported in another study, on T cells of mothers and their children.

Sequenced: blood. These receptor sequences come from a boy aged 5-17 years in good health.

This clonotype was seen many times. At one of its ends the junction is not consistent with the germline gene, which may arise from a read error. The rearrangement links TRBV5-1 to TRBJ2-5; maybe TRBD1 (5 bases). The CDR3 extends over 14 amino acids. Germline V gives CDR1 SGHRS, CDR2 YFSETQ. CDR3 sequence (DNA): TGTGCCAGCAGCCCAACAGGTGTCCAAGAGACCCAGTACTTC. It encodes CASSPTGVQETQYF.

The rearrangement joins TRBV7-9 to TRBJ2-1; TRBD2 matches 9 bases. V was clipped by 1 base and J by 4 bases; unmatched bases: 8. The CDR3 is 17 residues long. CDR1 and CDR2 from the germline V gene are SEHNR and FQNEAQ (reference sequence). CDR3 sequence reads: CASSLVERGVNYNEQFF. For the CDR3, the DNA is TGTGCCAGCAGCTTAGTGGAGCGGGGGGTAAATTACAATGAGCAGTTCTTC.

In nucleotides, the CDR3 is TGTGCCAGCAGCTCTTTGTCCGCGGGGCTCTACAATGAGCAGTTCTTC. It translates to CASSSLSAGLYNEQFF. The chain combines TRBV7-9 with TRBJ2-1, with D perhaps TRBD2 (6 bases). V lost 4 bases and J lost 3, with 16 bases in between. In germline, CDR1 is SEHNR, CDR2 FQNEAQ (reference sequence). This CDR3 region has 16 residues.

CDR3 coding DNA: TGTGCCAGCAGTTGGGGCGGGGTGGGGAACGAGCAGTACTTC. This encodes CASSWGGVGNEQYF. The chain couples TRBV27 to TRBJ2-7; a weak D match, TRBD2 (6 bases). The germline V gene encodes CDR1 MNHEY and CDR2 SMNVEV (reference sequence). Trimming removed 4 bases from V and 5 bases from J, with 15 bases in between. The CDR3 contains 14 residues.

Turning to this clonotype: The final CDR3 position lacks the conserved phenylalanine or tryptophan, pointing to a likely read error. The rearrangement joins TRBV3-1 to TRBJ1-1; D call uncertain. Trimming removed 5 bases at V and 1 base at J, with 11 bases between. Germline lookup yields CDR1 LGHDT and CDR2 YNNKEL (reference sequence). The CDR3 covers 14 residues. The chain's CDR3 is CASSKMEGNTEAFL. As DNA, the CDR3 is TGTGCCAGCAGCAAAATGGAGGGGAACACTGAAGCTTTCCTT.

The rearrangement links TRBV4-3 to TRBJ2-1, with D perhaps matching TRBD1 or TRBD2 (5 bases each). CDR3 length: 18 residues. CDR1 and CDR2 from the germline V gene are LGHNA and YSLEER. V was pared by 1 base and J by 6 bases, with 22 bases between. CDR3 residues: CASSQVFVRGGGGNEQFF. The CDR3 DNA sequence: TGCGCCAGCAGCCAAGTTTTCGTAAGGGGTGGTGGGGGCAATGAGCAGTTCTTC.

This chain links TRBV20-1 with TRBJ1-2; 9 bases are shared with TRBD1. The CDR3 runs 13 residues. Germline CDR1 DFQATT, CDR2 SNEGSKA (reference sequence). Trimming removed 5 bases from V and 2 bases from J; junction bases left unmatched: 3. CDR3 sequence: CSAADRGNYGYTF. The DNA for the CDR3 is TGCAGTGCTGCGGACAGGGGCAACTATGGCTACACCTTC.

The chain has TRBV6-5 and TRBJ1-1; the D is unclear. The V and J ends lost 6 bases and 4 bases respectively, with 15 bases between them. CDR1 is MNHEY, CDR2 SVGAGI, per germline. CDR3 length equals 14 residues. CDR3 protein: CASSQLGLSTEAFF. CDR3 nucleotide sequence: TGTGCCAGCAGCCAGTTGGGTCTTAGCACTGAAGCTTTCTTT.

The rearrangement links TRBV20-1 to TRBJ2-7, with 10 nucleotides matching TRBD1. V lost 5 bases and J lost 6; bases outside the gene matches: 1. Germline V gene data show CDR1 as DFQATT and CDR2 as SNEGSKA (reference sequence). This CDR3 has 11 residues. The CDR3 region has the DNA TGCAGTGCTGACAGGGGGCGCGAGCAGTACTTC. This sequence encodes CSADRGREQYF.

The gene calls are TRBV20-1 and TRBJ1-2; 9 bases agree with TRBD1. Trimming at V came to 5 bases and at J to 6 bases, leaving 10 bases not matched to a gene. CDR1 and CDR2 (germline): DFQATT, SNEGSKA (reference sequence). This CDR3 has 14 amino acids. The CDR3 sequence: CSAFGTGREDGYTF. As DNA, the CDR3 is TGCAGTGCTTTTGGGACAGGGCGCGAGGATGGCTACACCTTC.

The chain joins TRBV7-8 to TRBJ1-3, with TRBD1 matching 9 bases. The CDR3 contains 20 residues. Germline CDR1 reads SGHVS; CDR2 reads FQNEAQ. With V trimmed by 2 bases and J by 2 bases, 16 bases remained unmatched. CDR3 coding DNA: TGTGCCAGCAGCTTAAGGAGGCTCCTAACAGGGGGCCGGACTGGAAACACCATATATTTT. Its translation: CASSLRRLLTGGRTGNTIYF.

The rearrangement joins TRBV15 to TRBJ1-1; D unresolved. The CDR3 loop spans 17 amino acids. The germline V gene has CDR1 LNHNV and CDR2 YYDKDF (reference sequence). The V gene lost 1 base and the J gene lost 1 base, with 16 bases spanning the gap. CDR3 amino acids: CATSRAQSKKPNTEAFF. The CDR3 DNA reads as TGTGCCACCAGCAGAGCCCAATCGAAGAAACCGAACACTGAAGCTTTCTTT. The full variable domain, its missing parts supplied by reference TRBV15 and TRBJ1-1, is DAMVIQNPRYQVTQFGKPVTLSCSQTLNHNVMYWYQQKSSQAPKLLFHYYDKDFNNEADTPDNFQSRRPNTSFCFLDIRSPGLGDTAMYLCATSRAQSKKPNTEAFFGQGTRLTVV.

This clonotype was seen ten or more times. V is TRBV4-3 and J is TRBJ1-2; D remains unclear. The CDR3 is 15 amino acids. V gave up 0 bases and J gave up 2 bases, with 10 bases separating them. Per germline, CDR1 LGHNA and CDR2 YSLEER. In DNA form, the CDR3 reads TGCGCCAGCAGCCAAGATGTCCGAAGCAACTATGGCTACACCTTC. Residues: CASSQDVRSNYGYTF.

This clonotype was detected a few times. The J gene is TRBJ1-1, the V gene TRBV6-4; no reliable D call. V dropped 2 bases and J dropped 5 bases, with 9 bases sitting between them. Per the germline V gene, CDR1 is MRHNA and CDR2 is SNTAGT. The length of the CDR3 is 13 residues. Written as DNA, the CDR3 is TGTGCCAGCAGTGACGCTGGGAGAACTGAAGCTTTCTTT. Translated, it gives CASSDAGRTEAFF.

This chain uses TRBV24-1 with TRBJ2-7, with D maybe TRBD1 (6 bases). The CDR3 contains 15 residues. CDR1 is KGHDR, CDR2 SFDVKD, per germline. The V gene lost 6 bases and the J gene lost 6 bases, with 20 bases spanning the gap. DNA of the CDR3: TGTGCCACCAGTCAGACAAACGCAGGGGTTGGCGAGCAGTACTTC. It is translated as CATSQTNAGVGEQYF.

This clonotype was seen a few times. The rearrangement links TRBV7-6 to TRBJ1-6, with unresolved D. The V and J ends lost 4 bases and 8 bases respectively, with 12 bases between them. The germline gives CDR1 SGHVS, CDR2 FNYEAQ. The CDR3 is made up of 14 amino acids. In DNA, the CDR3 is TGTGCCAGCAGCTATCGGGCTTCAGATTCACCCCTCCACTTT. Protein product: CASSYRASDSPLHF.